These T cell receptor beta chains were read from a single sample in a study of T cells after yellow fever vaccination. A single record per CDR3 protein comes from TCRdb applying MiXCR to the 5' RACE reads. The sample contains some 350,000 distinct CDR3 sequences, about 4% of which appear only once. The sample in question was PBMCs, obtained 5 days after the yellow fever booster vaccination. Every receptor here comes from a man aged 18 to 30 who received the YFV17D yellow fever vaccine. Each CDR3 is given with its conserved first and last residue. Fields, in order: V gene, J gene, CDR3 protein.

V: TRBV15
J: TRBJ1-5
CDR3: CATSRAPPGGGQPQHF

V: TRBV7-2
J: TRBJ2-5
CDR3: CASSLTAGGQETQYF

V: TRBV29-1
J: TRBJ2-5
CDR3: CSVRVRPKQETQYF

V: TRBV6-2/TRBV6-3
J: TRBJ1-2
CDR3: CASIGVFNYGYTF

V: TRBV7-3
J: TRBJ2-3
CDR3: CASSYSGGRIDTQYF

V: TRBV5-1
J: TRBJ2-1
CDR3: CASSLTGAKGEQFF

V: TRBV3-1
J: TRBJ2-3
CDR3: CASSQIGTSLTDTQYF

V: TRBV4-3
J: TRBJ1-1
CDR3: CASSLGVGAEAFF

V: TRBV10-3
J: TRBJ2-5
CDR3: CAIVETQYF

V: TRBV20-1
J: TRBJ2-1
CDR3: CSAIQDNEQFF

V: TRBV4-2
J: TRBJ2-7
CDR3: CASSQGQGGISEQYF

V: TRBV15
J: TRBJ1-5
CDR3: CATSRGAGRLGPQHF

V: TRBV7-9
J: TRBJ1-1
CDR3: CASSLNTGAREAFF

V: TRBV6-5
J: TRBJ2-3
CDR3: CASSYQVGRGATAAITDTQYF

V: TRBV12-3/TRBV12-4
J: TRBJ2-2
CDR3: CASSPQGSWTGELFF

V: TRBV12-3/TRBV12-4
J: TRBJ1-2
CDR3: CASREPWGADYGYTF

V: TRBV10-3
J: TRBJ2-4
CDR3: CAISPAGDDIQYF

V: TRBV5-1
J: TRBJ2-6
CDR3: CASRHGTGGTGANVLTF

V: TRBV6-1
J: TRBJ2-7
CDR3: CASSAGQYEQYF

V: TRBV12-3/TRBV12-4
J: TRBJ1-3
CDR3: CASSQQVSGNTIYF

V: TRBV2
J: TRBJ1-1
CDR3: CASSGAGGNTEAFF

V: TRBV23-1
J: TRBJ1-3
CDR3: CASSQGGTVPITGNTIYF

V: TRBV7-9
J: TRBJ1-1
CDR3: CASSLTDKNTEAFF

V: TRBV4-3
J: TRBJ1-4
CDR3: CASSQVSGYRGEKLFF

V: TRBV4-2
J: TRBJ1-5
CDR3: CASSHSSDRAGTNQPQHF

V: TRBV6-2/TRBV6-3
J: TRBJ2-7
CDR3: CASTQGSHEQYF

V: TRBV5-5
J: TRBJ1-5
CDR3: CASSNQGGNQPQHF

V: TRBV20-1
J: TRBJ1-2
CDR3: CSARDLGQALKGGYTF

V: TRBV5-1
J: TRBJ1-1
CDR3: CASSSGLPNTEAFF

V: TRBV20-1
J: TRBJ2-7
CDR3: CSAINRVSYEQYF

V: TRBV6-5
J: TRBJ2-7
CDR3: CASSWSLGQGKEQYF

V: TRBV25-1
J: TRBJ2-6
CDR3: CASTGQGAPGANVLTF

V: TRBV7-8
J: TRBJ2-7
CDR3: CASSFPGTGRNEQYF

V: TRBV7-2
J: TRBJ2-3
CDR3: CASSRRGSTDTQYF

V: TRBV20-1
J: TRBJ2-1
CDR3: CSARTTGKDNEQFF

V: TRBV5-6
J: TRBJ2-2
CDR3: CASSLTSGGAGELFF

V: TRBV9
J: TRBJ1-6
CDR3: CASDEGRWNSPLHF

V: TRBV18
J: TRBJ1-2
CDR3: CASSTSTGHNYGYTF

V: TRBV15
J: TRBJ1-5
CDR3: CATSSAGGIGNQPQHF

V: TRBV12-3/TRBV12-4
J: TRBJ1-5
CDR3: CASTKMTAASSNQPQHF

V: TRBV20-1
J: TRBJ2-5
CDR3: CSATPDPGGETQYF

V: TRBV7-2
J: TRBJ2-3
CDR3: CASSYGGAPDTQYF

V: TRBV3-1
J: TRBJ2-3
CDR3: CASSQVGPQGAQYF

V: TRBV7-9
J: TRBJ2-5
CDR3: CASSAGTVTQETQYF

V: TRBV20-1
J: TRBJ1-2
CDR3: CSARKDRDYGYTF

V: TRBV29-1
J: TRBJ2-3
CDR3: CSVRRGGTDTQYF

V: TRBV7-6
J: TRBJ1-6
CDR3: CASSLAQGAGDSPLHF

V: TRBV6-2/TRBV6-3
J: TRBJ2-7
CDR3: CASSRGGSSGGYEQYF

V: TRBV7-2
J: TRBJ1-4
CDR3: CASSDQGPTNEKLFF

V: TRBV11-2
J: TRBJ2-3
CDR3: CASSPPTERLGDTQYF

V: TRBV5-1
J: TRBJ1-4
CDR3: CASSSRTGNEKLFF

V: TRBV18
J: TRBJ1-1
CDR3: CASSPSGGGGTEAFF

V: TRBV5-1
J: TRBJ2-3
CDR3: CASRQGVAGPSTDTQYF